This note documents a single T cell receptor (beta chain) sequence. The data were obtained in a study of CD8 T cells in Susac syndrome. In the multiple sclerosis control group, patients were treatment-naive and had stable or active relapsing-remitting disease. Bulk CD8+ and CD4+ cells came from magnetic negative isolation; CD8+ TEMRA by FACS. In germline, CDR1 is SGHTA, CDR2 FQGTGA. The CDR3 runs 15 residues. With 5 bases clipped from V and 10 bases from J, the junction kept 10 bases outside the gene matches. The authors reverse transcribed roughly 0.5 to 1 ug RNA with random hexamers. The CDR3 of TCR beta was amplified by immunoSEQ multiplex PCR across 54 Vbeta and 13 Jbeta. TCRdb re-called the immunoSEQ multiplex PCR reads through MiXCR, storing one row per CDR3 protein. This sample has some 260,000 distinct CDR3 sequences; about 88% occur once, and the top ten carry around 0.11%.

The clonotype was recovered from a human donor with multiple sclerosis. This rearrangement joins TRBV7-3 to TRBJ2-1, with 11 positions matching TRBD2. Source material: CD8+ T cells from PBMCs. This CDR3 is CASSPPGLAVNEQFF. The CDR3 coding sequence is TGTGCCAGCAGCCCGCCGGGACTAGCGGTCAACGAGCAGTTCTTC.